This T cell receptor (beta chain) emerged from a study of CD8+ T cells in alopecia areata. TCR sequencing used cDNA made by reverse transcription of extracted RNA. Repertoires were generated with immunoSEQ multiplex PCR, while TCRdb's copy carries only in-frame clones and drops some. The sample shows 150,000 to 200,000 clones, about 60% of them seen only once. Study findings and constraints: Higher clonality was seen in lesional scalp than in normal scalp, especially in alopecia totalis/universalis.

Treatment: oral pan-JAK inhibitor, 5-10 mg twice daily. Specimens obtained from alopecia areata patients comprised lesional scalp punch biopsies and peripheral blood. Of note for this clone: Antigen specificity is unknown.

This sequence was found in a human donor with alopecia areata. Sequences were derived from CD8+ T cells sorted from blood, sampled at week 24, from a patient treated with tofacitinib.

CDR3 sequence: CASSLLAGRTDTQYF. CDR3 coding DNA: TGTGCCAGCAGCCTATTAGCGGGTCGCACAGATACGCAGTATTTT. This chain connects TRBV5-6 to TRBJ2-3, with TRBD2 matching over 7 bases. Trimming took 4 bases from V and 1 from J; bases not matched to a gene: 6. The germline V gene encodes CDR1 SGHDT and CDR2 YYEEEE. The CDR3 covers 15 residues.